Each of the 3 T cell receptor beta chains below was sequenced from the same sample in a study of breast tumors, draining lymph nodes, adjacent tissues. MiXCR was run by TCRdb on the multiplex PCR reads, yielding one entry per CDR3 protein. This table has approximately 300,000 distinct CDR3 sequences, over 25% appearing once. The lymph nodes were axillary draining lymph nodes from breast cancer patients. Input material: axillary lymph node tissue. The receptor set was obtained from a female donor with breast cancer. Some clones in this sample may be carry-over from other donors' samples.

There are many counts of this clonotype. CDR3 coding DNA: TGTGCCAGCAGCTCCTCTAGCGGGAGCGAGCAGTACTTC. As protein: CASSSSSGSEQYF. The chain uses TRBV7-9 and TRBJ2-7; 10 nucleotides line up with TRBD2. CDR3 length: 13 amino acids. Germline trimming cut 4 bases from V and 6 bases from J; bases unmatched to any gene: 3. In germline, CDR1 is SEHNR, CDR2 FQNEAQ (reference sequence). The variable domain in full, completed from reference TRBV7-9 and TRBJ2-7, reads DTGVSQNPRHKITKRGQNVTFRCDPISEHNRLYWYRQTLGQGPEFLTYFQNEAQLEKSRLLSDRFSAERPKGSFSTLEIQRTEQGDSAMYLCASSSSSGSEQYFGPGTRLTVT.

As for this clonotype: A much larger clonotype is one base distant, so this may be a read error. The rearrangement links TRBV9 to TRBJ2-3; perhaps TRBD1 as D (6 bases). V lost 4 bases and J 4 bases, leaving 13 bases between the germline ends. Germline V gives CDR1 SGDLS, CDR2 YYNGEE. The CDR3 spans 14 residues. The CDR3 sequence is CASSTGHAADTQYF. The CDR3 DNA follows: TGTGCCAGCAGCACGGGACACGCCGCAGATACGCAGTATTTT.

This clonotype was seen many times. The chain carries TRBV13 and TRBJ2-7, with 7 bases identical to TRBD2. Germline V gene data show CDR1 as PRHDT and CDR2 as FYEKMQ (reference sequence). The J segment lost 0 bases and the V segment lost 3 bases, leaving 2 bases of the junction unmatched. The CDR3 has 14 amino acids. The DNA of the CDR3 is TGTGCCAGCAGCTTCGGGACTAACTCCTACGAGCAGTACTTC. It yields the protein CASSFGTNSYEQYF.